This entry concerns a single TCR beta chain. Its antigen has not been determined. This may stem from a read error, because a much larger clone lies one nucleotide away. Library prep was done by PCR. The reads were generated on an Illumina HiSeq 4000. Bulk TCR libraries were generated as previously described, with the TCR primers listed in Table S5 used. Purification of total RNA was performed with the Qiagen AllPrep DNA/RNA kit. Reads from multiple sequencing runs of the same library were pooled before analysis. Per the authors' processing: Only reads with exact TCR constant sequence were kept, trimmed to 150 nt, and grouped by their 12-nt molecular barcodes. Reads in each barcode group were sub-clustered using a 15% Levenshtein threshold, and a quality-weighted consensus sequence was built for each RNA molecule. Non-functional sequences were discarded, and so were lower-count sequences lying one edit away from another sequence. Based on fitting two negative binomial distributions, any barcode sub-cluster with under 20% of the maximum read count was discarded. The public reads were reanalyzed by TCRdb: fastp trimming at Q25, MiXCR alignment, in-frame beta chains only. Merged by CDR3 protein, the rows form single entries marked with the most common genes and DNA. TCRdb, not the original authors, processed these V and J calls. The sample table shows about 640,000 distinct CDR3 sequences, and around 20% are seen once. The ten largest clones take up under 0.95% of the sample.

The data originate from a study of molecular identifiers for immune sequencing clone quantification (dated by TCRdb to 2016 to 2019). Turning to the overall study: In a replicate experiment, RNA from around 20,000 or 100,000 naive CD8 T cells was split into five aliquots, four of which were sequenced. The study was a methods study using CD8 T cells to benchmark molecular-identifier clustering-based TCR repertoire sequencing (MIDCIRS) and TCR RNA copy counting. Overall results and qualifications from the work: Spiked-in Jurkat TCR RNA (10 copies' worth), which is not part of the donor repertoire, was contained in the naive libraries. Modeling gave about 3 recovered TCR RNA copies per cell versus around 10 by digital PCR, implying about 30% capture efficiency. Clones above 20 RNA copies held over 99% of molecules in CMV-specific effector cells but under 1% in naive cells. A single cell's worth of spiked-in Jurkat TCR RNA was reported detectable even among around 970,000 naive CD8 T cells. Highly expanded clone sizes could be underestimated because identical TCR molecules may share a barcode. When barcode sub-clustering was omitted, TCR diversity was inflated by chimeric consensus sequences, with chimeras reaching as high as 47%.

The CDR3 starts with the cysteine, ends with the phenylalanine, and has 18 residues. The only DNA kept is the CDR3, 54 bases in frame from the first base. Naive CD8 T cell libraries were made from 20,000 to 1,000,000 sorted cells using 10%, 30% or 50% of purified RNA. On a BD FACSAria II, naive CD8 T cells were FACS-sorted as CD8+CD4-CCR7+CD45RA+ and collected into RLT Plus buffer. Nine to eleven TCR copies' worth of Jurkat RNA were spiked into about 19,000-1,100,000 naive CD8 T cell samples to test detection sensitivity. CD8 T cells were enriched with RosetteSep CD8+ T Cell Enrichment Cocktail and Ficoll-Paque, followed by ACK red cell lysis.

The source is a human donor in good health. Some libraries in this study had Jurkat cell RNA spiked in. Sequenced material: naive CD8+ T cells from blood, with Jurkat cell RNA spiked in. This specimen's cell subset or site label, interpreted: FACS-sorted CD8+CD4-CCR7+CD45RA+ naive T cells. Here the chain combines TRBV12-3 or TRBV12-4 and TRBJ2-4; the D gene identity is not certain. The sequenced DNA is TGTGTCAGCAGTTTCCCTGTTGACACCCGACATCACAAAAACATTCAGTACTTC. Its translation reads: CVSSFPVDTRHHKNIQYF.